A single sample is the source of the 30 T cell receptor beta chains below, sequenced in a study of cytotoxic CD8 clonotypes in ibrutinib-treated CLL. Profiled with immunoSEQ multiplex PCR; TCRdb holds only in-frame clones, not every one. The sample records 110,000 to 150,000 clones, 76% being singletons. Sample: PBMCs, taken after 24 months of ibrutinib treatment. The source is a human donor with chronic lymphocytic leukemia.

The chain carries TRBV6-5 and TRBJ2-7, with 13 positions matching TRBD2. The V and J ends lost 5 bases and 9 bases, in that order; junction bases with no gene match: 10. The CDR3 spans 15 residues. In germline, CDR1 is MNHEY, CDR2 SVGAGI. The CDR3 region has the DNA TGTGCCAGCAGTATAACTAGCGGGGGGGCGTTCGGGCAGTACTTC. It codes for CASSITSGGAFGQYF.

This chain links TRBV10-1 with TRBJ1-1; D is unclear. CDR3 length: 13 residues. The germline CDR1 and CDR2 sequences are WNHNN and SYGVQD (reference sequence). Trimming pared 0 bases from V and 4 bases from J, leaving 6 bases between. The CDR3 DNA follows: TGCGCCAGCAGTGAGTCGAAGGGCACTGAAGCTTTCTTT. Protein sequence: CASSESKGTEAFF.

This chain joins TRBV7-9 and TRBJ2-2, with 8 bases fitting TRBD2. CDR1 and CDR2 (germline): SEHNR, FQNEAQ (reference sequence). V shed 5 bases, J shed 1 base, and the junction held 6 bases outside the gene matches. CDR3 length equals 16 residues. The CDR3 DNA is TGTGCCAGCAGCGGCGCGGGGGGCCTGAACACCGGGGAGCTGTTTTTT. It translates to CASSGAGGLNTGELFF.

V and J are TRBV4-3 and TRBJ1-2, with 9 nucleotides matching TRBD1. Trimming cost V 6 bases and J 6 bases; bases outside gene matches: 11. The CDR3 sequence is 15 residues long. Germline V lookup: CDR1 LGHNA, CDR2 YSLEER. CDR3 sequence reads: CASRDQTGGGNGYTF. CDR3 nucleotide sequence: TGCGCCAGCAGGGATCAGACAGGGGGGGGAAATGGCTACACCTTC.

This clone was observed a single time. The chain joins TRBV30 to TRBJ2-5; tentative D call: TRBD2 (6 bases). The CDR3 extends over 14 amino acids. Germline V gene lookup returns CDR1 GTSNPN and CDR2 SVGIG (reference sequence). Trimming pared 3 bases from V and 9 bases from J, leaving 20 bases between. CDR3 residues: CAWSPRRPGGAQYF. The CDR3 DNA reads as TGTGCCTGGAGCCCCAGACGCCCCGGGGGAGCCCAGTACTTC.

The table lists this clone with a few counts. The chain couples TRBV4-2 to TRBJ1-6; TRBD1 aligns across 8 bases. Germline V CDR1 and CDR2: LGHNA, YNFKEQ. The CDR3 is 15 residues long. Losses at the gene ends were 1 base for V and 9 bases for J; bases not matched to a gene: 5. CDR3: CASSQGTGKSSPLHF. The CDR3 coding sequence is TGTGCCAGCAGCCAAGGGACAGGGAAATCTTCACCCCTCCACTTT.

Comment on this clone: One end of the junction is discordant with germline, which a read error may explain. The chain joins TRBV7-7 to TRBJ1-3; the D is unclear. Germline values: CDR1 SSHAT, CDR2 FNYEAQ (reference sequence). There are 14 residues in the CDR3. Here the CDR3 reads CASSPDPSGNTIYF. The CDR3 nucleotides read TGTGCTAGCAGCCCCGACCCCTCTGGAAACACCATATATTTT.

This chain links TRBV28 with TRBJ1-2; possible D gene TRBD1, 6 bases. Germline CDR1 MDHEN, CDR2 SYDVKM. V lost 7 bases and J 8 bases, leaving 14 bases between the germline ends. The CDR3 loop spans 12 amino acids. The CDR3 reads CASTLSGQGYTF. The CDR3 DNA follows: TGTGCCAGCACCCTATCTGGACAGGGCTACACCTTC.

V is TRBV6-5 and J is TRBJ1-5, with a possible D match to TRBD1 (5 bases). The CDR3 loop spans 15 amino acids. The V end lost 0 bases, the J end lost 0 bases, and 6 bases lay between the germline ends. Germline lookup yields CDR1 MNHEY and CDR2 SVGAGI. CDR3 amino acids: CASSYSRVSNQPQHF. As DNA, the CDR3 is TGTGCCAGCAGTTACTCCAGGGTTAGCAATCAGCCCCAGCATTTT.

The chain recombines TRBV7-9 with TRBJ1-2; TRBD1 agrees at 8 bases. V dropped 9 bases and J dropped 4; count of bases not matched to a gene: 10. Germline V lookup: CDR1 SEHNR, CDR2 FQNEAQ (reference sequence). The CDR3 has 14 amino acids. The CDR3, as DNA: TGTGCCAGTACGGACAGGGAAGAGGCCTATGGCTACACCTTC. It yields the protein CASTDREEAYGYTF.

This rearrangement joins TRBV29-1 to TRBJ1-2; maybe TRBD1 (5 bases). The CDR3 totals 13 residues. Germline V lookup: CDR1 SQVTM, CDR2 ANQGSEA. V was trimmed by 6 bases and J by 3 bases, leaving 14 bases between them. CDR3 in DNA: TGCAGCGTAGGAACCGGGACGGACTATGGCTACACCTTC. Translated, it gives CSVGTGTDYGYTF.

The V gene is TRBV6-6, the J gene TRBJ2-7; D may be TRBD1 (8 bases). Germline V gene sequence: CDR1 MNHNY, CDR2 SVGAGI (reference sequence). There are 13 residues in the CDR3. V was trimmed by 5 bases and J by 3 bases, leaving 11 bases between them. This chain's CDR3 is CASSNRGGYEQYF. The CDR3 DNA reads TGTGCCAGCAGTAACAGGGGGGGCTACGAGCAGTACTTC.

The rearrangement uses TRBV19 and TRBJ2-1; 8 bases agree with TRBD2. This CDR3 contains 15 residues. V lost 9 bases to trimming and J lost 4 bases; unmatched junction nucleotides: 11. CDR1 and CDR2 (germline): LNHDA, SQIVND (reference sequence). The CDR3 spells CASKPGGAGYNEQFF. The CDR3, as DNA: TGTGCCAGCAAGCCCGGGGGGGCCGGTTACAATGAGCAGTTCTTC.

This clone appeared a few times. The chain couples TRBV5-5 to TRBJ2-7; D ambiguous. The germline V gene encodes CDR1 SGHKS and CDR2 YYEKEE (reference sequence). This CDR3 contains 14 residues. With 0 bases removed from V and 6 bases from J, the gap between germline ends came to 13 bases. This CDR3 reads CASSLARWGTEQYF. DNA for the CDR3: TGTGCCAGCAGCTTGGCAAGGTGGGGAACCGAGCAGTACTTC.

This sequence joins TRBV7-2 and TRBJ2-7, with D perhaps TRBD2 (6 bases). The length of the CDR3 is 15 residues. CDR1 and CDR2 (germline): SGHTA, FQGNSA. V was clipped by 1 base and J by 2 bases, with 12 bases between them. The CDR3 spells CASSLGGGEAYEQYF. The CDR3 bases are TGTGCCAGCAGCTTAGGCGGCGGGGAAGCCTACGAGCAGTACTTC.

This clone was counted a single time. J is TRBJ1-1 and V is TRBV7-3; D unresolved. V lost 5 bases and J lost 3, with 16 bases in between. The V gene's germline CDR1 is SGHTA and CDR2 FQGTGA. The CDR3 has 15 residues. The CDR3 DNA reads TGTGCCAGCAGCCCTACCGGCACCCCAGACACTGAAGCTTTCTTT. Protein sequence: CASSPTGTPDTEAFF.

The genes are TRBV7-6 and TRBJ2-3; D is perhaps TRBD1 or TRBD2 (6 bases each). The CDR3 spans 14 residues. CDR1 and CDR2 from the germline V gene are SGHVS and FNYEAQ. Deletions cut 0 bases from V and 6 bases from J, with 10 bases between. This chain's CDR3 is CASSLAGGVDTQYF. CDR3 bases: TGTGCCAGCAGCTTAGCGGGGGGCGTCGATACGCAGTATTTT.

This clone has ten or more counts. V gene TRBV18 combines with J gene TRBJ1-2; 7 nucleotides align to TRBD1. The CDR3 is 13 amino acids. With 6 bases clipped from V and 7 bases from J, the junction kept 8 bases outside the gene matches. From germline, CDR1 is KGHSH and CDR2 LQKENI. The CDR3 nucleotides read TGTGCCAGCTCCCCCGGGACAGCCGGTGGCTACACCTTC. As protein: CASSPGTAGGYTF.

This sequence joins TRBV6-5 and TRBJ1-5; D is undetermined. This CDR3 spans 11 amino acids. Per the germline V gene, CDR1 is MNHEY and CDR2 is SVGAGI. V was clipped by 10 bases and J by 6 bases, with 10 bases between them. CDR3 protein: CATKRFQPQHF. The CDR3 DNA follows: TGTGCCACCAAGCGGTTTCAGCCCCAGCATTTT.

The chain employs TRBV19 and TRBJ2-1; a weak D match, TRBD1 (6 bases). The germline V gene encodes CDR1 LNHDA and CDR2 SQIVND (reference sequence). The CDR3 covers 13 residues. V lost 7 bases and J lost 8, with 15 bases in between. As DNA, the CDR3 is TGTGCCAGTACAGACCCAGGGGTTGATGAGCAGTTCTTC. Its protein product is CASTDPGVDEQFF.

The genes are TRBV4-3 and TRBJ2-3; tentatively, D is TRBD1 (5 bases). Germline V lookup: CDR1 LGHNA, CDR2 YSLEER. Deletions cut 0 bases from V and 2 bases from J, with 24 bases between. The CDR3 runs to 20 residues. The CDR3, as DNA: TGCGCCAGCAGCCAAGACCCGCAGGGTATAGGCAGCGCTAACACAGATACGCAGTATTTT. It codes for CASSQDPQGIGSANTDTQYF.

Turning to this clone: Other DNA sequences in this sample translate to the same CDR3. DNA of the CDR3: TGTGCCAGCAGCGACCCCTACGAGCAGTACTTC. Its translation is CASSDPYEQYF. The chain carries TRBV25-1 and TRBJ2-7; D is ambiguous. CDR3 size: 11 residues. Deletions cut 6 bases from V and 2 bases from J, with 5 bases between. Germline V gene sequence: CDR1 MGHDK, CDR2 SYGVNS.

This clone was seen a few times. This chain connects TRBV7-8 to TRBJ2-7; the D is unclear. The CDR3 is 16 amino acids. Germline lookup yields CDR1 SGHVS and CDR2 FQNEAQ. The V end lost 5 bases, the J end lost 2 bases, and 19 bases lay between the germline ends. Written as DNA, the CDR3 is TGTGCCAGCAGCCGGGTGGGGTCCACACTCCCCTACGAGCAGTACTTC. Protein sequence: CASSRVGSTLPYEQYF.

This chain uses TRBV7-3 with TRBJ2-1; D is perhaps TRBD2 (7 bases). V gave up 5 bases and J gave up 5 bases, with 13 bases separating them. This CDR3 is 14 amino acids long. CDR1 and CDR2 (germline): SGHTA, FQGTGA. The CDR3 DNA follows: TGTGCCAGCAGCCCTTCGGGGGGCCACAATGAGCAGTTCTTC. Translating it yields CASSPSGGHNEQFF.

The chain has TRBV27 and TRBJ2-4; D not certain. This CDR3 has 14 amino acids. Germline V gene data show CDR1 as MNHEY and CDR2 as SMNVEV (reference sequence). V lost 3 bases and J 3 bases, leaving 9 bases between the germline ends. The DNA of the CDR3 is TGTGCCAGCAGTTTGGCGACCAGCAAAAACATTCAGTACTTC. Amino acid sequence: CASSLATSKNIQYF.

The rearrangement uses TRBV28 and TRBJ2-5, with D perhaps given as TRBD1 or TRBD2 (7 bases each). CDR3 length: 15 amino acids. The V gene's germline CDR1 is MDHEN and CDR2 SYDVKM. V lost 2 bases and J 7 bases, leaving 17 bases between the germline ends. The CDR3 nucleotides read TGTGCCAGCAGTTTACCCCAGGGGGGGTGGGGGACCCAGTACTTC. Encoded protein: CASSLPQGGWGTQYF.

V is TRBV10-3 and J is TRBJ2-7, with D unresolved. This CDR3 comprises 12 residues. Trimming removed 4 bases at V and 1 base at J, with 5 bases between. CDR1 ENHRY and CDR2 SYGVKD come from the germline V gene. The CDR3 nucleotides read TGTGCCATCAGTGTGGAGTCCTACGAGCAGTACTTC. Encoded protein: CAISVESYEQYF.

The V and J genes are TRBV19 and TRBJ2-2; the D gene is possibly TRBD2 (6 bases). Germline assignment: CDR1 LNHDA and CDR2 SQIVND (reference sequence). V was pared by 6 bases and J by 5 bases, with 13 bases between. The CDR3 totals 14 residues. DNA of the CDR3: TGTGCCAGTAGGGCGGGGAGGAAAACCGGGGAGCTGTTTTTT. Amino acid sequence: CASRAGRKTGELFF.

Here the CDR3 reads CASSTRQGVSYEQYF. CDR3 nucleotide sequence: TGTGCCAGCAGCACACGACAGGGGGTTTCCTACGAGCAGTACTTC. V and J are TRBV7-2 and TRBJ2-7; TRBD1 aligns across 9 bases. V lost 5 bases, J lost 1 base, and 6 bases stayed unmatched. The CDR3 totals 15 residues. The germline V gene encodes CDR1 SGHTA and CDR2 FQGNSA. Together with reference TRBV7-2 and TRBJ2-7, the CDR3 gives the full variable domain: GAGVSQSPSNKVTEKGKDVELRCDPISGHTALYWYRQSLGQGLEFLIYFQGNSAPDKSGLPSDRFSAERTGGSVSTLTIQRTQQEDSAVYLCASSTRQGVSYEQYFGPGTRLTVT.

Notes on this clone: The identical CDR3 is also encoded by other nucleotide sequences in the sample. The rearrangement links TRBV11-3 to TRBJ2-1; D perhaps matches TRBD2 (6 bases). The CDR3 spans 15 residues. The ends were cut back, 5 bases at V and 0 bases at J, with 11 bases in the middle. Germline CDR1 is SGHNT and CDR2 is YENEEA. CDR3 region: CASSPGGSSYNEQFF. CDR3 coding DNA: TGTGCCAGCAGCCCTGGGGGGAGCTCCTACAATGAGCAGTTCTTC.